Listed below are T cell receptor beta chains from one sample, sequenced in a study of T cell responses to AZD1222 COVID-19 vaccine. Sequencing was performed with immunoSEQ multiplex PCR; in TCRdb, only in-frame clones are kept and a portion is missing. The profile covers around 150,000 clones, with 88% appearing a single time and roughly 3.5% taken by the ten largest. The sequences come from peripheral blood, collected on day 0 of MenACWY control vaccination. The receptors come from an adult in good health. The CDR3 runs from the conserved cysteine through the conserved F or W. The order of the fields is J gene, D gene, V gene, clone size, CDR3 DNA, CDR3 protein. The D gene is left open where the match is weak. Not every row has a clone size; where given, it reads once, few, many or a size class.

TRBJ2-3,NA,TRBV5-4,NA,TGTGCCAGCAGCTACGGAACAGATACGCAGTATTTT,CASSYGTDTQYF
TRBJ1-1,NA,TRBV7-9,NA,TGTGCCAGCAGCTTAGAAACCGGGACAGAAGCTTTCTTT,CASSLETGTEAFF
TRBJ2-5,TRBD1,TRBV7-8,once,TGTGCCAGCAGCTTCCGGGACAGGGTGCAAGAGACCCAGTACTTC,CASSFRDRVQETQYF
TRBJ1-2,TRBD1,TRBV5-5,NA,TGTGCCAGCAGCTTGGGCGGACAGGGGGCGAACTATGGCTACACCTTC,CASSLGGQGANYGYTF
TRBJ2-7,NA,TRBV11-2,NA,TGTGCCAGCAGCTTAGATCCAGAAAGATCAGGGGGGAATTCCTACGAGCAGTACTTC,CASSLDPERSGGNSYEQYF
TRBJ2-4,TRBD2,TRBV30,few,TGTGCCTGGAGTGTAAATAGCGGGGGTGCCAAAAACATTCAGTACTTC,CAWSVNSGGAKNIQYF
TRBJ1-1,NA,TRBV5-1,NA,TGCGCCAGCAGGTTGCAGGGGATGGCGAACACTGAAGCTTTCTTT,CASRLQGMANTEAFF
TRBJ2-7,NA,TRBV7-3,NA,TGTGCCAGCAAAACCCAGGGCGAGCAGTACTTC,CASKTQGEQYF
TRBJ2-3,TRBD2,TRBV5-4,NA,TGTGCCAGCAGCTGGATAGAGGTCGGACTAGGGGCGGCAGATACGCAGTATTTT,CASSWIEVGLGAADTQYF
TRBJ2-1,TRBD2,TRBV9,NA,TGTGCCAGCAGCCCCCGGGTAGCGGGACCCAATGAGCAGTTCTTC,CASSPRVAGPNEQFF
TRBJ1-5,TRBD1,TRBV6-1,NA,TGTGCCAGCAGTGAATCGCAGGGGGCGATACAGCCCCAGCATTTT,CASSESQGAIQPQHF
TRBJ2-7,NA,TRBV14,NA,TGTGCCAGCAGCCAAGATGGCGGAGTCTACGAGCAGTACTTC,CASSQDGGVYEQYF
TRBJ2-3,NA,TRBV28,NA,TGTGCCAGCAGTTTTTCCCGGACAGACGCTTCAGATACGCAGTATTTT,CASSFSRTDASDTQYF
TRBJ1-4,NA,TRBV24-1,NA,TGTGCCACCAGTGATTCCTACAGGGCGGCTAATGAAAAACTGTTTTTT,CATSDSYRAANEKLFF
TRBJ2-7,NA,TRBV11-3,once,TGTGCCAGCAGCCCCACGATTGCCTCCTACGAGCAGTACTTC,CASSPTIASYEQYF
TRBJ2-7,NA,TRBV5-1,once,TGCGCCAGCAGCTTGGCAGGGGCTTCCTACGAGCAGTACTTC,CASSLAGASYEQYF
TRBJ1-1,NA,TRBV6-2/TRBV6-3,NA,TGTGCCAGCAGTATCTCTGCAGGACACAAGAACACTGAAGCTTTCTTT,CASSISAGHKNTEAFF
TRBJ2-3,NA,TRBV6-5,NA,TGTGCCAGCAGTTACTCCGTGGTCGGGGTAGATACGCAGTATTTT,CASSYSVVGVDTQYF
TRBJ1-2,TRBD1,TRBV15,few,TGTGCCACCAGCAGAGGGTACAGGGGCGACTATGGCTACACCTTC,CATSRGYRGDYGYTF
TRBJ2-1,NA,TRBV7-9,NA,TGTGCCAGCAGCTTCCGAGGTGGCCAATCTTACATACCTGAGCAGTTCTTC,CASSFRGGQSYIPEQFF
TRBJ2-5,NA,TRBV19,NA,TGTGCCAGTAGTATAGGAGCACAGGGTTGGGAGACCCAGTACTTC,CASSIGAQGWETQYF
TRBJ2-7,NA,TRBV10-2,NA,TGCGCCAGCACCTCCGGGCGCCTTTGGGAAGAGCAGTACTTC,CASTSGRLWEEQYF
TRBJ1-1,NA,TRBV7-2,NA,TGTGCCAGCAGCTTCGCCAGTAACACTGAAGCTTTCTTT,CASSFASNTEAFF
TRBJ1-2,TRBD1,TRBV19,NA,TGTGCCAGTAGTTCCGCGACAGGGGTCTATGGCTACACCTTC,CASSSATGVYGYTF
TRBJ1-2,NA,TRBV6-5,once,TGTGCCAGCAGGCGACCGGCCGATCAAGGGGGCTACACCTTC,CASRRPADQGGYTF
TRBJ2-7,NA,TRBV5-1,NA,TGCGCCAGCAGCTTGACAGGGGAGGCCCACGAGCAGTACTTC,CASSLTGEAHEQYF
TRBJ2-7,NA,TRBV19,NA,TGTGCCAGTAGTCCCACTCCGGACTCCTACGAGCAGTACTTC,CASSPTPDSYEQYF
TRBJ2-1,NA,TRBV10-3,NA,TGTGCCATCAGGACCGGGGGTCCGAGCTCCTACAATGAGCAGTTCTTC,CAIRTGGPSSYNEQFF
TRBJ2-3,NA,TRBV4-2,NA,TGTGCCAGCAGCCAAGGCGGAAGAACTAGCACAGATACGCAGTATTTT,CASSQGGRTSTDTQYF
TRBJ2-7,TRBD2,TRBV9,once,TGTGCCAGCAGCGCCCTTGAGCGGGGGGATTACGAGCAGTACTTC,CASSALERGDYEQYF
TRBJ1-2,NA,TRBV9,NA,TGTGCCAGCAGCGTAGGTACGGGGAACTATGGCTACACCTTC,CASSVGTGNYGYTF
TRBJ1-6,TRBD1,TRBV9,NA,TGTGCCAGCAGCGCAGGACAGGGGGCGGATTCACCCCTCCACTTT,CASSAGQGADSPLHF
TRBJ2-2,NA,TRBV7-2,NA,TGTGCCAGCAGATCGGACAGCGCGAACACCGGGGAGCTGTTTTTT,CASRSDSANTGELFF
TRBJ2-3,NA,TRBV18,NA,TGTGCCAGCTCTCAGGAACAGGGCCCAGATACGCAGTATTTT,CASSQEQGPDTQYF